The clone carrying this T cell receptor (beta chain) was counted ten times or more. Its antigen remains unknown. TCRdb reanalyzed the PCR reads with MiXCR. Here the sample spans under 95,000 clones, around 7.8% being singletons. These data come from a study of metastatic and nonmetastatic thyroid tumors. Study results and limitations: Malignant thyroid tumors reportedly exceeded benign nodules significantly in TCR beta diversity, with the difference appearing in blood and tumor.

Ahead of thyroid surgery, no patient had received treatment of any kind. This clonotype was obtained from a female donor with papillary thyroid cancer or a benign thyroid nodule (not recorded which). Some clones in this sample may be carry-over from other donors' samples. Material for sequencing was blood.

The CDR3 nucleotides are TGCAGTGCTAGGGTTCTGGGGGGAGCCACAGATACGCAGTATTTT. Protein product: CSARVLGGATDTQYF. The rearrangement joins TRBV20-1 to TRBJ2-3, with D possibly TRBD2 on 6 matching bases. The ends were cut back, 3 bases at V and 2 bases at J, with 15 bases in the middle. CDR1 DFQATT and CDR2 SNEGSKA come from the germline V gene (reference sequence). The CDR3 has 15 amino acids.